One sample yielded the 32 T cell receptor beta chains listed below, sequenced in a study of PD-1 blockade in classical Hodgkin lymphoma. Each patient relapsed following autologous stem cell transplantation, and prior brentuximab vedotin exposure differed. Profiled with immunoSEQ multiplex PCR; TCRdb holds only in-frame clones, not every one. The table has 23,000 or so clones, roughly 80% seen once. Sequences were derived from peripheral blood mononuclear cells (PBMCs), sampled before the second cycle of nivolumab. These receptors came from a human donor with classical Hodgkin lymphoma.

The chain recombines TRBV27 with TRBJ2-5; D ambiguous. V was cut by 4 bases and J by 0 bases, with 6 bases left in between. The CDR3 has 13 amino acids. Germline assignment: CDR1 MNHEY and CDR2 SMNVEV (reference sequence). CDR3 sequence: CASSYMYQETQYF. CDR3 nucleotide sequence: TGTGCCAGCAGTTACATGTACCAAGAGACCCAGTACTTC.

This rearrangement joins TRBV5-4 to TRBJ1-1; D unresolved. The CDR3 runs to 15 residues. Germline CDR1 SGHNT, CDR2 YYREEE (reference sequence). Trimming took 5 bases from V and 5 from J, leaving 19 bases between them. CDR3 protein: CASRDQKDGWTEAFF. In nucleotides, the CDR3 is TGTGCCAGCAGGGACCAAAAGGACGGATGGACTGAAGCTTTCTTT. Full variable domain (rest looked up from reference TRBV5-4 and TRBJ1-1): ETGVTQSPTHLIKTRGQQVTLRCSSQSGHNTVSWYQQALGQGPQFIFQYYREEENGRGNFPPRFSGLQFPNYSSELNVNALELDDSALYLCASRDQKDGWTEAFFGQGTRLTVV.

This chain uses TRBV7-2 with TRBJ2-5; D is undetermined. The CDR3 spans 12 residues. The ends were cut back, 2 bases at V and 3 bases at J, with 4 bases in the middle. Germline values: CDR1 SGHTA, CDR2 FQGNSA. DNA for the CDR3: TGTGCCAGCAGCTTACACAAAGAGACCCAGTACTTC. Its translation is CASSLHKETQYF.

This clone was seen a handful of times. This chain uses TRBV18 with TRBJ1-2; the D is unclear. Per germline, CDR1 KGHSH and CDR2 LQKENI. V lost 5 bases and J 7 bases, leaving 14 bases between the germline ends. The CDR3 sequence is 13 residues long. CDR3 protein: CASSGSVNSGYTF. DNA of the CDR3: TGTGCCAGCTCAGGATCCGTTAATAGTGGCTACACCTTC.

This chain links TRBV5-1 with TRBJ2-1; TRBD1 or TRBD2 may be the D gene (5 bases each). V lost 2 bases and J lost 0, with 9 bases in between. The CDR3 is 15 residues long. Germline V gene data show CDR1 as SGHRS and CDR2 as YFSETQ. CDR3 bases: TGCGCCAGCAGCTTTCGGGACGGCTCCTACAATGAGCAGTTCTTC. Its translation: CASSFRDGSYNEQFF.

V usage is TRBV7-2 and J usage is TRBJ1-5; TRBD1 matches 8 bases. This CDR3 has 17 residues. V was clipped by 5 bases and J by 4 bases; unmatched bases: 13. Germline V gene data show CDR1 as SGHTA and CDR2 as FQGNSA. The CDR3, as DNA: TGTGCCAGCAGCAAGAGAACCTCCGGGACAGGTAATCAGCCCCAGCATTTT. Its protein product is CASSKRTSGTGNQPQHF.

The chain couples TRBV5-5 to TRBJ1-5; no clear D. The V gene lost 3 bases and the J gene lost 5 bases, with 15 bases spanning the gap. CDR1 is SGHKS, CDR2 YYEKEE, per germline (reference sequence). The CDR3 totals 15 residues. The CDR3 coding sequence is TGTGCCAGCAGCTCCGACGTTGTCGTCGATCAGCCCCAGCATTTT. Translating gives CASSSDVVVDQPQHF.

This chain connects TRBV2 to TRBJ2-1; 11 bases align to TRBD2. Germline lookup yields CDR1 SNHLY and CDR2 FYNNEI. The CDR3 has 14 amino acids. J gave up 7 bases and V 4 bases, and 3 bases lay outside the gene matches. CDR3: CASSVTSGDNEQFF. The CDR3 DNA reads as TGTGCCAGCAGTGTGACTAGCGGGGATAATGAGCAGTTCTTC. Full variable domain (outside the CDR3, taken from reference TRBV2 and TRBJ2-1): EPEVTQTPSHQVTQMGQEVILRCVPISNHLYFYWYRQILGQKVEFLVSFYNNEISEKSEIFDDQFSVERPDGSNFTLKIRSTKLEDSAMYFCASSVTSGDNEQFFGPGTRLTVL.

The rearrangement joins TRBV19 to TRBJ2-5, with 9 bases lining up with TRBD1. The germline CDR1 and CDR2 sequences are LNHDA and SQIVND (reference sequence). The CDR3 has 15 amino acids. After removal of 6 bases from V and 3 bases from J, the junction contained 8 bases not matched to a gene. CDR3 DNA: TGTGCCAGTAGACCGCGACGGGACAGGGAAGAGACCCAGTACTTC. This translates into CASRPRRDREETQYF.

J is TRBJ2-2 and V is TRBV14; 9 bases align to TRBD1. After removal of 4 bases from V and 5 bases from J, the junction contained 11 bases not matched to a gene. The CDR3 contains 17 residues. Germline V lookup: CDR1 SGHDN, CDR2 FVKESK. For the CDR3, the DNA is TGTGCCAGCAGCCGAGTCTGGACAGGGGTCAGGACCGGGGAGCTGTTTTTT. This codes for CASSRVWTGVRTGELFF. The whole variable domain, filled in from reference TRBV14 and TRBJ2-2, reads EAGVTQFPSHSVIEKGQTVTLRCDPISGHDNLYWYRRVMGKEIKFLLHFVKESKQDESGMPNNRFLAERTGGTYSTLKVQPAELEDSGVYFCASSRVWTGVRTGELFFGEGSRLTVL.

CDR3 nucleotide sequence: TGTGCCAGCAGCGCCGGGACAGGGCGGTACGAGCAGTACTTC. Encoded protein: CASSAGTGRYEQYF. The rearrangement joins TRBV9 to TRBJ2-7; 9 nucleotides match TRBD1. Germline CDR1 SGDLS, CDR2 YYNGEE. The CDR3 runs to 14 residues. The ends lost 3 bases at V and 4 bases at J; junction bases unmatched: 5.

This clone has just one count. V and J are TRBV7-2 and TRBJ2-7, with TRBD2 matching over 11 bases. The CDR3 length is 15 residues. Germline V CDR1 and CDR2: SGHTA, FQGNSA. The J segment lost 3 bases and the V segment lost 5 bases, leaving 6 bases of the junction unmatched. The CDR3 region is CASSPDLAGGYEQYF. As DNA, the CDR3 is TGTGCCAGCAGCCCAGACCTAGCGGGGGGCTACGAGCAGTACTTC.

J is TRBJ2-1 and V is TRBV5-1, with 8 bases matching TRBD1. The germline CDR1 and CDR2 sequences are SGHRS and YFSETQ. The CDR3 has 15 residues. V was pared by 0 bases and J by 6 bases, with 5 bases of the junction left unmatched. The DNA for the CDR3 is TGCGCCAGCAGCTTGGATGGACAGGGAAGCAATGAGCAGTTCTTC. It codes for CASSLDGQGSNEQFF.

In DNA, the CDR3 is TGCGCCAGCAGCCAAGGAACAGGGGGAGAGTGGGGCTACACCTTC. Its translation is CASSQGTGGEWGYTF. The V gene is TRBV4-3, the J gene TRBJ1-2; TRBD1 matches at 8 bases. V shed 1 base, J shed 8 bases, and the junction held 9 bases outside the gene matches. The CDR3 has 15 residues. CDR1 and CDR2 from the germline V gene are LGHNA and YSLEER.

The J gene is TRBJ1-1, the V gene TRBV5-1; 8 bases are shared with TRBD1. The trim removed 0 bases at V and 3 bases at J, leaving 7 bases unmatched. CDR3 length equals 16 residues. The germline CDR1 and CDR2 sequences are SGHRS and YFSETQ. The CDR3 here is CASSLGLTGADTEAFF. DNA for the CDR3: TGCGCCAGCAGCTTGGGCCTGACAGGGGCGGACACTGAAGCTTTCTTT.

This clone came up once. The chain carries TRBV7-8 and TRBJ2-3, with a weak D call TRBD2 (5 bases). Germline V gene lookup returns CDR1 SGHVS and CDR2 FQNEAQ. CDR3 length: 16 amino acids. V lost 0 bases and J lost 3, with 13 bases in between. The CDR3 coding sequence is TGTGCCAGCAGCTTAGCCCCGGGAAGGCTTACAGATACGCAGTATTTT. This sequence encodes CASSLAPGRLTDTQYF.

V is TRBV28 and J is TRBJ1-6; D gene unclear. Between the trimmed V and J ends, which lost 2 bases and 7 bases, there was a span of 12 bases. The CDR3 runs to 15 residues. Germline assignment: CDR1 MDHEN and CDR2 SYDVKM. CDR3 sequence reads: CASSLKRNLNSPLHF. In nucleotides, the CDR3 is TGTGCCAGCAGTTTAAAAAGGAATCTGAATTCACCCCTCCACTTT.

V gene TRBV4-1 combines with J gene TRBJ1-4; no definite D call. Trimming took off 0 bases at V and 8 bases at J, with 19 bases between the two ends. The V gene's germline CDR1 is MGHRA and CDR2 YSYEKL. The CDR3 extends over 17 amino acids. CDR3 region: CASSQDPPVQRPEKLFF. CDR3 DNA sequence: TGCGCCAGCAGCCAAGATCCACCGGTTCAACGACCCGAAAAACTGTTTTTT.

This clone was recorded only once. V usage is TRBV6-4 and J usage is TRBJ2-2, with a weak D call TRBD2 (5 bases). Per germline, CDR1 MRHNA and CDR2 SNTAGT. This CDR3 is built from 15 residues. V was cut by 0 bases and J by 1 base, with 6 bases left in between. Here the CDR3 reads CASSDSRENTGELFF. Written as DNA, the CDR3 is TGTGCCAGCAGTGACTCGAGGGAGAACACCGGGGAGCTGTTTTTT.

The chain combines TRBV19 with TRBJ2-6; tentatively, D is TRBD2 (5 bases). Trimming took 9 bases from V and 1 from J, leaving 10 bases between them. The CDR3 runs 14 residues. Germline values: CDR1 LNHDA, CDR2 SQIVND (reference sequence). The CDR3 region has the DNA TGTGCCAGCACTCGAGGGTCTGGGGCCAACGTCCTGACTTTC. It specifies CASTRGSGANVLTF.

The V and J genes are TRBV11-2 and TRBJ1-1; no definite D call. V shed 3 bases and J shed 2 bases, with 13 bases lying between them. This CDR3 spans 15 amino acids. Germline assignment: CDR1 SGHAT and CDR2 FQNNGV. The CDR3 DNA reads TGTGCCAGCAGCTTCGGAAGTGTCGGAAACACTGAAGCTTTCTTT. It encodes CASSFGSVGNTEAFF.

The V and J genes are TRBV5-1 and TRBJ2-3; TRBD1 matches 8 bases. Germline-derived CDR1 and CDR2 are SGHRS and YFSETQ. The CDR3 runs 14 residues. J gave up 4 bases and V 4 bases, and 5 bases lay outside the gene matches. CDR3 nucleotides: TGCGCCAGCAGCCCCGGACAGGGAGCAGATACGCAGTATTTT. It codes for CASSPGQGADTQYF.

The chain has TRBV7-2 and TRBJ2-1; D gene unclear. Germline CDR1 is SGHTA and CDR2 is FQGNSA. Trimming pared 2 bases from V and 4 bases from J, leaving 12 bases between. The CDR3 contains 15 residues. The CDR3: CASSLLARAYNEQFF. Here the CDR3 DNA reads TGTGCCAGCAGCTTATTGGCGAGAGCGTACAATGAGCAGTTCTTC. Variable domain in full (rest from reference TRBV7-2 and TRBJ2-1): GAGVSQSPSNKVTEKGKDVELRCDPISGHTALYWYRQSLGQGLEFLIYFQGNSAPDKSGLPSDRFSAERTGGSVSTLTIQRTQQEDSAVYLCASSLLARAYNEQFFGPGTRLTVL.

This clone has a handful of counts. The chain couples TRBV4-1 to TRBJ2-1; D is possibly TRBD2 (5 bases). CDR1 is MGHRA, CDR2 YSYEKL, per germline. V lost 4 bases and J 1 base, leaving 11 bases between the germline ends. The CDR3 contains 15 residues. DNA for the CDR3: TGCGCCAGCAGCCTCGGACTGGGATCCTACAATGAGCAGTTCTTC. Its translation: CASSLGLGSYNEQFF.

The CDR3 loop reads CASSPPYSPLHF. CDR3 coding DNA: TGTGCCAGCAGTCCCCCCTATTCACCCCTCCACTTT. The V and J genes are TRBV28 and TRBJ1-6; D is undetermined. Trimming pared 5 bases from V and 8 bases from J, leaving 7 bases between. The length of the CDR3 is 12 residues. CDR1 is MDHEN, CDR2 SYDVKM, per germline.

This chain uses TRBV30 with TRBJ1-2; the D is unclear. With 3 bases removed from V and 4 bases from J, the gap between germline ends came to 6 bases. The germline V gene encodes CDR1 GTSNPN and CDR2 SVGIG (reference sequence). The CDR3 contains 11 residues. The CDR3 DNA follows: TGTGCCTGGAGGGACGGCTATGGCTACACCTTC. Its translation: CAWRDGYGYTF.

V and J are TRBV7-9 and TRBJ2-7, with D maybe TRBD1 (5 bases). CDR1 is SEHNR, CDR2 FQNEAQ, per germline (reference sequence). The germline V and J ends were trimmed by 1 base and 2 bases, with 24 bases remaining between them. The CDR3 contains 19 residues. CDR3 nucleotides: TGTGCCAGCAGCTTAGGCATTAAATTCAGGGAAAAGGGGCCCTACGAGCAGTACTTC. It codes for CASSLGIKFREKGPYEQYF.

The V gene is TRBV19, the J gene TRBJ1-4; D is ambiguous. V lost 5 bases and J lost 2, with 9 bases in between. CDR3 length equals 14 residues. CDR1 is LNHDA, CDR2 SQIVND, per germline (reference sequence). In nucleotides, the CDR3 is TGTGCCAGTAGTCCCCCAGGCACTAATGAAAAACTGTTTTTT. Protein sequence: CASSPPGTNEKLFF. Filled out from reference TRBV19 and TRBJ1-4, the complete variable domain reads DGGITQSPKYLFRKEGQNVTLSCEQNLNHDAMYWYRQDPGQGLRLIYYSQIVNDFQKGDIAEGYSVSREKKESFPLTVTSAQKNPTAFYLCASSPPGTNEKLFFGSGTQLSVL.

This chain uses TRBV5-6 with TRBJ2-7; D is perhaps TRBD1 or TRBD2 (6 bases each). Germline V lookup: CDR1 SGHDT, CDR2 YYEEEE. The V end was cut by 4 bases, the J end by 3 bases, with 14 bases between. CDR3 length equals 14 residues. CDR3 protein: CASSQPGGVYEQYF. The CDR3 DNA reads as TGTGCCAGCAGCCAACCCGGGGGCGTCTACGAGCAGTACTTC.

This chain links TRBV2 with TRBJ2-1; D is unclear. Germline CDR1 and CDR2: SNHLY and FYNNEI. V was pared by 8 bases and J by 7 bases, with 18 bases between. This CDR3 is 14 amino acids long. CDR3 loop: CASVAQTGTNEQFF. Written as DNA, the CDR3 is TGTGCCAGCGTAGCTCAGACTGGTACGAATGAGCAGTTCTTC.

V usage is TRBV29-1 and J usage is TRBJ1-2; D is uncertain. V gave up 3 bases and J gave up 4 bases, with 12 bases separating them. Looked up from germline, CDR1 is SQVTM and CDR2 is ANQGSEA. This CDR3 is 13 amino acids long. The CDR3, as DNA: TGCAGCGTTGATCACGGGTTCTTCTATGGCTACACCTTC. Translated: CSVDHGFFYGYTF.

The sample holds one count of this clone. The V call is TRBV27, the J call TRBJ1-5; D is unresolved. The germline CDR1 and CDR2 sequences are MNHEY and SMNVEV (reference sequence). The length of the CDR3 is 14 residues. Between the trimmed V and J ends, which lost 6 bases and 0 bases, there was a span of 9 bases. The CDR3 sequence is CASSQRGSNQPQHF. For the CDR3, the DNA is TGTGCCAGCAGCCAACGGGGTAGCAATCAGCCCCAGCATTTT.